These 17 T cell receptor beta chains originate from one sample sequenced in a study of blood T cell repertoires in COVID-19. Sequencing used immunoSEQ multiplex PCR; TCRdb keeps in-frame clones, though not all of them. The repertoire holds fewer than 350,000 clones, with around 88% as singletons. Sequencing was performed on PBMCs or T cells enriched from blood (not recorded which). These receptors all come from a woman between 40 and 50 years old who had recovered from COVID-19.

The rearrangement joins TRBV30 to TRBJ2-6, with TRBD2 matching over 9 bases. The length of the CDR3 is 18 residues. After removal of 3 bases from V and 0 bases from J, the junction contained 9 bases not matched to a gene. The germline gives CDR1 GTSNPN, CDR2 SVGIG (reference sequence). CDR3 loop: CAWRSLAGSSSGANVLTF. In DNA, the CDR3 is TGTGCCTGGAGAAGTCTAGCGGGATCGAGCTCTGGGGCCAACGTCCTGACTTTC.

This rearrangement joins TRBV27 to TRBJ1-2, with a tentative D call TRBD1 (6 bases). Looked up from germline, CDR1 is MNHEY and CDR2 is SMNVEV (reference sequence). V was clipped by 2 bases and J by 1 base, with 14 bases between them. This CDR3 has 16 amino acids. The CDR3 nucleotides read TGTGCCAGCAGTTTAAGTATGAGGGGGGGTAACTATGGCTACACCTTC. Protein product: CASSLSMRGGNYGYTF.

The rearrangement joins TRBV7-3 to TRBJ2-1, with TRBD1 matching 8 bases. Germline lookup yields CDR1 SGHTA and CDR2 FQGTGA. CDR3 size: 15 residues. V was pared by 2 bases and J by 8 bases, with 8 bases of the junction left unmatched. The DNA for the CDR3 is TGTGCCAGCAGCTTAGGGACAGGTGATACGTATGAGCAGTTCTTC. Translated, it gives CASSLGTGDTYEQFF.

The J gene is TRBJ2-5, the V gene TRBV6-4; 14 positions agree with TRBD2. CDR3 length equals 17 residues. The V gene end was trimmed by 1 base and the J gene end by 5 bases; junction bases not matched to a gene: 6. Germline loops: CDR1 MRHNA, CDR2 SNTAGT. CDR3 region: CASSDLGLAGVRETQYF. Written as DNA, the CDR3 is TGTGCCAGCAGTGACTTGGGACTAGCGGGAGTTCGTGAGACCCAGTACTTC.

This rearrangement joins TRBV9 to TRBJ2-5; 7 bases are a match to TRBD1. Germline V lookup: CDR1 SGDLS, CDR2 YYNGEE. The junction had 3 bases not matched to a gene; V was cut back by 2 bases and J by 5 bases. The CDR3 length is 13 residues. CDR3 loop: CASSVRQGETQYF. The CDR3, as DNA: TGTGCCAGCAGCGTCAGACAGGGCGAGACCCAGTACTTC.

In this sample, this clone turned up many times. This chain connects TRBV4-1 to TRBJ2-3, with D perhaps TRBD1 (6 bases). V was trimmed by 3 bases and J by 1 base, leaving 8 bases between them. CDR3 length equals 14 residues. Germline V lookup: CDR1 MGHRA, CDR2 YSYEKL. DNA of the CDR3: TGCGCCAGCAGCCAGGGGGCCGGCACAGATACGCAGTATTTT. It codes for CASSQGAGTDTQYF.

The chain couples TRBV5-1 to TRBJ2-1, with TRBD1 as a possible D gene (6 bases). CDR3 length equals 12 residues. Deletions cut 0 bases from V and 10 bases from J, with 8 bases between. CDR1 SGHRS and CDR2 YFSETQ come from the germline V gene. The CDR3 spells CASSLDQGEQFF. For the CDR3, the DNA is TGCGCCAGCAGCTTGGATCAGGGGGAGCAGTTCTTC.

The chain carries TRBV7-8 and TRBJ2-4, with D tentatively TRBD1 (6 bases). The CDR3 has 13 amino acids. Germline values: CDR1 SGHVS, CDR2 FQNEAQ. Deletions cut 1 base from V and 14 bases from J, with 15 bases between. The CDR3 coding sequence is TGTGCCAGCAGCTTAGGGGTCACAGGGCAGGAGTACTTC. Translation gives CASSLGVTGQEYF.

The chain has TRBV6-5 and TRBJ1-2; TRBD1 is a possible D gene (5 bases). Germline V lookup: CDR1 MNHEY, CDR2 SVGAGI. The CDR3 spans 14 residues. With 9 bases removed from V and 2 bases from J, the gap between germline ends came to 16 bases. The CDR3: CASDMGGGNYGYTF. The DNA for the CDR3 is TGTGCCAGTGACATGGGGGGGGGAAACTATGGCTACACCTTC.

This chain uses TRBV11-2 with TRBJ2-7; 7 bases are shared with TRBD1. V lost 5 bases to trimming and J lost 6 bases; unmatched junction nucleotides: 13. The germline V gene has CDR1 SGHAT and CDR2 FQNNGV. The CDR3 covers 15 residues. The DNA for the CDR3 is TGTGCCAGCAGCCCTTCCCGGACAGGCGTATCCGAGCAGTACTTC. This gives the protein CASSPSRTGVSEQYF.

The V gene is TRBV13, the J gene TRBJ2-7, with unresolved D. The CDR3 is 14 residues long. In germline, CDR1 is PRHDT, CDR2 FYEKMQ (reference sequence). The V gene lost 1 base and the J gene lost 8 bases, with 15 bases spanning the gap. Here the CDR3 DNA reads TGTGCCAGCAGCTTAGCGGCTAGTGTCTCTAAGCAGTACTTC. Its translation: CASSLAASVSKQYF.

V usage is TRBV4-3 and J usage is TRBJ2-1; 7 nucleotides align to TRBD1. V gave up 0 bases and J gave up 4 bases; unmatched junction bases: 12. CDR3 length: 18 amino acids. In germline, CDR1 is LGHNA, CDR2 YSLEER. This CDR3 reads CASSQDPQTGDVYNEQFF. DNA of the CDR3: TGCGCCAGCAGCCAAGACCCCCAAACAGGGGACGTTTACAATGAGCAGTTCTTC.

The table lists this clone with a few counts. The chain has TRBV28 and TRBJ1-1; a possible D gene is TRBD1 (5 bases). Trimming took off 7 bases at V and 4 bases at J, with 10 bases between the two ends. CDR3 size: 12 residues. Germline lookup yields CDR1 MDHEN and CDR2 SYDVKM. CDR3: CASTSGLTEAFF. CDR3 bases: TGTGCCAGCACATCAGGGCTCACTGAAGCTTTCTTT.

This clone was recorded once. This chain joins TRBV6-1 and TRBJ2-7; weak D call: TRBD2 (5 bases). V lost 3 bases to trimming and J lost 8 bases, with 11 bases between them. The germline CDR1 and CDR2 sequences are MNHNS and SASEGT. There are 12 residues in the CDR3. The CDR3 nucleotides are TGTGCCAGCAGTGATAGACTAACACAGCAGTACTTC. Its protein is CASSDRLTQQYF.

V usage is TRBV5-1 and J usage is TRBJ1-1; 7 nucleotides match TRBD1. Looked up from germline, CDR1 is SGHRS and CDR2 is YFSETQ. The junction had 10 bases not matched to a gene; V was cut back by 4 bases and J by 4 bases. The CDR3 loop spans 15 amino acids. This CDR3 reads CASSRQGPGGTEAFF. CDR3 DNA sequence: TGCGCCAGCAGCCGCCAGGGACCAGGGGGCACTGAAGCTTTCTTT.

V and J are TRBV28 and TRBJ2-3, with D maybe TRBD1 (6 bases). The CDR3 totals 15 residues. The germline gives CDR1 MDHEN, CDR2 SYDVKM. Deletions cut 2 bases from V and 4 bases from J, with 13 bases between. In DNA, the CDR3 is TGTGCCAGCAGTTTAGGGGGCCCTCTAGCAGATACGCAGTATTTT. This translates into CASSLGGPLADTQYF.

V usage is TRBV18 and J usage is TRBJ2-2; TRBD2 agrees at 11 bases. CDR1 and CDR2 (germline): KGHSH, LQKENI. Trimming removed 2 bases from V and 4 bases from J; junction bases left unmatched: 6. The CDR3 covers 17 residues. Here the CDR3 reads CASSPIITSGGTGELFF. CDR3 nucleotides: TGTGCCAGCTCACCAATAATCACTAGCGGGGGCACCGGGGAGCTGTTTTTT.